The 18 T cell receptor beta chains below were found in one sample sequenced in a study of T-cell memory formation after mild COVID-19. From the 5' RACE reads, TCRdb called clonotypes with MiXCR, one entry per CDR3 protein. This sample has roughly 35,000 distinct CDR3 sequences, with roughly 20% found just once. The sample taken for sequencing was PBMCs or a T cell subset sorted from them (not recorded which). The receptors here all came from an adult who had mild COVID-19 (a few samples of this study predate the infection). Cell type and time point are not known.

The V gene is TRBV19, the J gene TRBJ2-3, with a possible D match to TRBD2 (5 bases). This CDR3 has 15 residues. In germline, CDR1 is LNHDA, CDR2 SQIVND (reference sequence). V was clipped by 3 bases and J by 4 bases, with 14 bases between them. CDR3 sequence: CASSIRASLADTQYF. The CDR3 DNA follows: TGTGCCAGTAGTATTAGGGCTAGCCTAGCAGATACGCAGTATTTT.

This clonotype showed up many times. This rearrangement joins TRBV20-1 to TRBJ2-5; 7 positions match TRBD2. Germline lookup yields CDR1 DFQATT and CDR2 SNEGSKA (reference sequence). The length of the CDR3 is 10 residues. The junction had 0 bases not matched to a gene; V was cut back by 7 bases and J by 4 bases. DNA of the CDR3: TGCAGTGGGGAGGGAGAGACCCAGTACTTC. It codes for CSGEGETQYF.

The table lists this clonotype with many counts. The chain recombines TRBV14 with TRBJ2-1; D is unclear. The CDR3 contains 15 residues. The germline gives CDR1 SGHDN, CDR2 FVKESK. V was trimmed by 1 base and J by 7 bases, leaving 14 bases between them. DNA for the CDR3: TGTGCCAGCAGCCAAGTTCGAACTCTAGTAAATGAGCAGTTCTTC. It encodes CASSQVRTLVNEQFF.

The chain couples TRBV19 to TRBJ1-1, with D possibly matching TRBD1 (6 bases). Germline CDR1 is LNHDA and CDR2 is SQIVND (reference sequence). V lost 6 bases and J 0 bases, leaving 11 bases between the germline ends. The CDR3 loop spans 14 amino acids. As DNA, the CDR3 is TGTGCCAGTAGGGAGGACAGCTTGAACACTGAAGCTTTCTTT. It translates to CASREDSLNTEAFF.

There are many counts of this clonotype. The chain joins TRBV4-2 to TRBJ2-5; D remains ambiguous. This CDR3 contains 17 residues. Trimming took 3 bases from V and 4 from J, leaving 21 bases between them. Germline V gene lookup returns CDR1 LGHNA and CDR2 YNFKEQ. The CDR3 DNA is TGTGCCAGCAGCCAGGGCGCAGCCGGGCATGGTCGAGAGACCCAGTACTTC. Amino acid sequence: CASSQGAAGHGRETQYF.

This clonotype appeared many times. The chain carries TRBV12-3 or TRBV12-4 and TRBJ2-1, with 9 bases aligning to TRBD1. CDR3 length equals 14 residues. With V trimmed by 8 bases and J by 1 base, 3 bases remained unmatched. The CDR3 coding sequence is TGTGCCAGCTCCGGGACAGGGTCCTACAATGAGCAGTTCTTC. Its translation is CASSGTGSYNEQFF.

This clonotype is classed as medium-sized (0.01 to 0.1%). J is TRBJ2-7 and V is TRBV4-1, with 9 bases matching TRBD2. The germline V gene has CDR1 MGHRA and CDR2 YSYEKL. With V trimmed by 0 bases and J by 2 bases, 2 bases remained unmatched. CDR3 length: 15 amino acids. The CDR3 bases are TGCGCCAGCAGCCAAGAGCGGGGGGGCCCCTACGAGCAGTACTTC. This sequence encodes CASSQERGGPYEQYF.

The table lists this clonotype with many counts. The CDR3 loop reads CASSQGTEADGYTF. In DNA, the CDR3 is TGTGCCAGCAGCCAAGGCACGGAGGCAGACGGCTACACCTTC. The chain uses TRBV3-1 and TRBJ1-2; D uncertain. Trimming removed 1 base at V and 8 bases at J, with 14 bases between. CDR3 length: 14 amino acids. Per the germline V gene, CDR1 is LGHDT and CDR2 is YNNKEL (reference sequence).

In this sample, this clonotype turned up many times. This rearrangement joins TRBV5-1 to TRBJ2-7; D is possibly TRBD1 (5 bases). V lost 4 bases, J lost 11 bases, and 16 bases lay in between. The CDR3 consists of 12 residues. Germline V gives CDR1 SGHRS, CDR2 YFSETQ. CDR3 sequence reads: CASSPEGKTEYF. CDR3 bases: TGCGCCAGCAGCCCGGAAGGGAAGACAGAGTACTTC. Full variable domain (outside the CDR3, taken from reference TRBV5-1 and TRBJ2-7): KAGVTQTPRYLIKTRGQQVTLSCSPISGHRSVSWYQQTPGQGLQFLFEYFSETQRNKGNFPGRFSGRQFSNSRSEMNVSTLELGDSALYLCASSPEGKTEYFGPGTRLTVT.

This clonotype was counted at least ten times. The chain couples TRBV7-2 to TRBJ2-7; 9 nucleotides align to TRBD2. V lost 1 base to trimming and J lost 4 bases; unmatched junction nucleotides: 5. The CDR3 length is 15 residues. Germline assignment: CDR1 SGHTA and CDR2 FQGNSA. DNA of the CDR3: TGTGCCAGCAGCTTAGGTGCTAGCGGGATTTACGAGCAGTACTTC. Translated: CASSLGASGIYEQYF. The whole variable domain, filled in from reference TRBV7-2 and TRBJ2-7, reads GAGVSQSPSNKVTEKGKDVELRCDPISGHTALYWYRQSLGQGLEFLIYFQGNSAPDKSGLPSDRFSAERTGGSVSTLTIQRTQQEDSAVYLCASSLGASGIYEQYFGPGTRLTVT.

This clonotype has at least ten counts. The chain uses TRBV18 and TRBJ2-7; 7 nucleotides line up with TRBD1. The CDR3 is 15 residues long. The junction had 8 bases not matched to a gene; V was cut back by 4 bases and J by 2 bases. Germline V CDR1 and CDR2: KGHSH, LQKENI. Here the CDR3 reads CASSLGQVRAYEQYF. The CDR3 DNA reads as TGTGCCAGCTCACTTGGACAGGTTAGAGCCTACGAGCAGTACTTC.

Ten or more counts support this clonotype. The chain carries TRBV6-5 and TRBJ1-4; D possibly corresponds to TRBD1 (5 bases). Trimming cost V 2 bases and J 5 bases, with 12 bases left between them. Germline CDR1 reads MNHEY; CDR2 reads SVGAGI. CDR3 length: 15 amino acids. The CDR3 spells CASSYGDRLNEKLFF. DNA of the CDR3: TGTGCCAGCAGTTACGGAGACAGACTAAATGAAAAACTGTTTTTT.

CDR3 DNA: TGTGCCAGCAGCTTGACTGCCTCGGCTGTGCAGACCCAGTACTTC. Translated: CASSLTASAVQTQYF. The chain combines TRBV7-9 with TRBJ2-5; no definite D call. The CDR3 has 15 amino acids. Trimming pared 3 bases from V and 6 bases from J, leaving 17 bases between. Germline CDR1 SEHNR, CDR2 FQNEAQ (reference sequence).

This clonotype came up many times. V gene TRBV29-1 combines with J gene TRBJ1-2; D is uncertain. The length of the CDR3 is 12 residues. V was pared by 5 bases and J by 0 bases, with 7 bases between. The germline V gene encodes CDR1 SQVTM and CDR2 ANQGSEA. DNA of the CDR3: TGCAGCGTTAACAGCCCTAACTATGGCTACACCTTC. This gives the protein CSVNSPNYGYTF.

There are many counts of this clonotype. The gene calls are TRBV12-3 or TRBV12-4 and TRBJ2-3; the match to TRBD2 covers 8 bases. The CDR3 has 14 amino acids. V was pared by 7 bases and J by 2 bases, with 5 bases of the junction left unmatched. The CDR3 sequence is CASTRLAFTDTQYF. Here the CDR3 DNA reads TGTGCCAGCACAAGACTAGCGTTCACAGATACGCAGTATTTT.

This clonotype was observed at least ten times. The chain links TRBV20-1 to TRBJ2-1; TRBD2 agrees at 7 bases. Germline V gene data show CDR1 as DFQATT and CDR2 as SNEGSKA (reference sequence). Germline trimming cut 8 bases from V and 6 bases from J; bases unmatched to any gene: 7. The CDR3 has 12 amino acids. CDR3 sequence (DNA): TGCAGTTGCGGGAGCGACGGCAATGAGCAGTTCTTC. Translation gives CSCGSDGNEQFF.

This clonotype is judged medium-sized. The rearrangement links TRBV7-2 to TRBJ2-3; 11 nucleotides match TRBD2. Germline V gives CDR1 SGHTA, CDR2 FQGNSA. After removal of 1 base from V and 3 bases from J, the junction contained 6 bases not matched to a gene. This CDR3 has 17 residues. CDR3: CASSLVGSGRATDTQYF. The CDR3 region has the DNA TGTGCCAGCAGCTTAGTTGGTAGCGGGAGGGCTACAGATACGCAGTATTTT.

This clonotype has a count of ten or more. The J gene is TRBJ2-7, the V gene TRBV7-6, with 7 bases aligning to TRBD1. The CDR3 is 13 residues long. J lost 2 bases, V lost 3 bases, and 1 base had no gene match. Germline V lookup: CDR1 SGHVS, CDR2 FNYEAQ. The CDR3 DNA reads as TGTGCCAGCAGCTTCGGGACAGCCTACGAGCAGTACTTC. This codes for CASSFGTAYEQYF.